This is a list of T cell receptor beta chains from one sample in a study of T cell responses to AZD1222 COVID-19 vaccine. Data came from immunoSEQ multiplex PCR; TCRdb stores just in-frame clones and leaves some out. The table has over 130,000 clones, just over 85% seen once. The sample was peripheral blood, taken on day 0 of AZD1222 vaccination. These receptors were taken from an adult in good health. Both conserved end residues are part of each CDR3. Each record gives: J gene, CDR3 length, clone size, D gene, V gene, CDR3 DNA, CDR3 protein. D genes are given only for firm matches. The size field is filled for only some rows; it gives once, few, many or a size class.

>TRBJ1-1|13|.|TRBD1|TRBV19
TGTGCCAGTAGTATCAGGGGGGCCAGTGAAGCTTTCTTT
CASSIRGASEAFF
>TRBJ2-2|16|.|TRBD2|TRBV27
TGTGCCAGCAGTGCTAGCGGGAGTGTCGGCACCGGGGAGCTGTTTTTT
CASSASGSVGTGELFF
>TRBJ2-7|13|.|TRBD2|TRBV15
TGTGCCACCAGCCCAGCGGGAGTCTACGAGCAGTACTTC
CATSPAGVYEQYF
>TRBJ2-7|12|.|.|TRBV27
TGTGCCAGCAGCCCCAAGGGGTACGAGCAGTACTTC
CASSPKGYEQYF
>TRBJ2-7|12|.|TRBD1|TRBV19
TGTGCCAGCGCGGACAGGGGCTACGAGCAGTACTTC
CASADRGYEQYF
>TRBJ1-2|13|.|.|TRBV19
TGTGCCAGTAGTAGGGGGGCGCGGTATGGCTACACCTTC
CASSRGARYGYTF
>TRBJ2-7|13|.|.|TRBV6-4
TGTGCCAGCAGTTCAGACAGCGTTTCGGAGCAGTACTTC
CASSSDSVSEQYF
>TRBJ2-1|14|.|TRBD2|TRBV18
TGTGCCAGCTCACCAACTAGCGCGTACAATGAGCAGTTCTTC
CASSPTSAYNEQFF
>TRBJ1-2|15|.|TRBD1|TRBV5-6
TGTGCCAGCAGCTTAGGACAGGGAACTACCTATGGCTACACCTTC
CASSLGQGTTYGYTF
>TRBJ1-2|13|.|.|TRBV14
TGTGCCAGCAGCCGGGACACCAACTATGGCTACACCTTC
CASSRDTNYGYTF
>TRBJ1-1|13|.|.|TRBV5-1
TGCGCCAGCAGCTTGTTTCGGACAGATGAAGCTTTCTTT
CASSLFRTDEAFF
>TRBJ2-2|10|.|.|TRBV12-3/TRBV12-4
TGTGCCAGCAGTTCCGGGGAGCTGTTTTTT
CASSSGELFF
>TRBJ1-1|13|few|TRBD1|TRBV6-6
TGTGCCAGCAGTACAGGGGGCGCATTGTTAGCTTTCTTT
CASSTGGALLAFF
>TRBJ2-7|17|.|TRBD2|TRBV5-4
TGTGCCAGCAGCTTGGGTTTAGCGGGAGGGCCCCCCTACGAGCAGTACTTC
CASSLGLAGGPPYEQYF
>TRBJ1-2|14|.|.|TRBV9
TGTGCCAGCAGCGTAGATGGGGTAAACTATGGCTACACCTTC
CASSVDGVNYGYTF
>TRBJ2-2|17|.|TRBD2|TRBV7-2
TGTGCCAGCAGCTTTAGCGGGAGGGGCCCTTCCACCGGGGAGCTGTTTTTT
CASSFSGRGPSTGELFF
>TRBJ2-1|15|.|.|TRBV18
TGTGCCAGCCCTATCGGCGCGACCTCCTACAATGAGCAGTTCTTC
CASPIGATSYNEQFF